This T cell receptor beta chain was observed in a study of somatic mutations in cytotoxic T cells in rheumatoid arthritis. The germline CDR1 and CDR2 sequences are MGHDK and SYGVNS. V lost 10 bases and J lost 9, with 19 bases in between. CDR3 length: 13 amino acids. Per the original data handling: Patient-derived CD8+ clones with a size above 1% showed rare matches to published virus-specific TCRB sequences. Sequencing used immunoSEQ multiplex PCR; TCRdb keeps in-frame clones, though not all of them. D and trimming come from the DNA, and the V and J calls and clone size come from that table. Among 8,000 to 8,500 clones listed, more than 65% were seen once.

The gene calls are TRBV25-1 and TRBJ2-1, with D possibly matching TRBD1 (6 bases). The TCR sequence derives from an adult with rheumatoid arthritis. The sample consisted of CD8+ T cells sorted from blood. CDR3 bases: TGTGCCACCCAACAGGGACCCAACAGTGAGCAGTTCTTC. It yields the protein CATQQGPNSEQFF.